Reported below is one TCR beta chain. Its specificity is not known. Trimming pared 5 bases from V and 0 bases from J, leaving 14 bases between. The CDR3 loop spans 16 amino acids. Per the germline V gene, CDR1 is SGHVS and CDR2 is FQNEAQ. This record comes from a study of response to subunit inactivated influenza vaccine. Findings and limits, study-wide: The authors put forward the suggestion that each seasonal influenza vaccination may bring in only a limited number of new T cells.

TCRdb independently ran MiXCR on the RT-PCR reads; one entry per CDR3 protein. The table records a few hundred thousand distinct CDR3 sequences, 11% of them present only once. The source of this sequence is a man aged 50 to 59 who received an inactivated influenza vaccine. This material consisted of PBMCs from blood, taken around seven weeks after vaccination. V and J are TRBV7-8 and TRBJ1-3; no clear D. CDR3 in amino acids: CASSRYRGDSGNTIYF. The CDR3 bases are TGTGCCAGCAGCAGATACCGGGGAGACTCTGGAAACACCATATATTTT.